This T cell receptor (beta chain) was retrieved from a study of blood T cell repertoires in COVID-19. Turning to the study itself: Whether acute or convalescent, the COVID-19 samples came from the United States, Italy and Spain. PBMCs, B-cell-depleted T cells, or T cells provided the cDNA or gDNA that made up the material.

Those who participated ranged in age from roughly 18 to 95 years and resided in 24 US areas. Original handling: Amplification with reference gene primers provided the estimates of nucleated cell counts. Data came from immunoSEQ multiplex PCR; TCRdb stores just in-frame clones and leaves some out. Clone size and the V and J calls come from that table; the DNA yielded D and trimming. The sample lists more than 300,000 clones, more than 90% occurring once. J gave up 7 bases and V 6 bases, and 11 bases lay outside the gene matches. This CDR3 is 15 amino acids long. CDR1 and CDR2 (germline): SEHNR, FQNEAQ (reference sequence).

Sequenced sample: PBMCs or T cells enriched from blood (not recorded which). The V and J genes are TRBV7-9 and TRBJ2-1; 8 bases agree with TRBD2. This TCR was sampled from a woman aged 25 to 45 who had recovered from COVID-19. The CDR3 spells CASRGFGGARNEQFF. The CDR3 DNA is TGTGCCAGCAGAGGGTTCGGGGGGGCTCGGAATGAGCAGTTCTTC. The whole variable domain, filled in from reference TRBV7-9 and TRBJ2-1, reads DTGVSQNPRHKITKRGQNVTFRCDPISEHNRLYWYRQTLGQGPEFLTYFQNEAQLEKSRLLSDRFSAERPKGSFSTLEIQRTEQGDSAMYLCASRGFGGARNEQFFGPGTRLTVL.